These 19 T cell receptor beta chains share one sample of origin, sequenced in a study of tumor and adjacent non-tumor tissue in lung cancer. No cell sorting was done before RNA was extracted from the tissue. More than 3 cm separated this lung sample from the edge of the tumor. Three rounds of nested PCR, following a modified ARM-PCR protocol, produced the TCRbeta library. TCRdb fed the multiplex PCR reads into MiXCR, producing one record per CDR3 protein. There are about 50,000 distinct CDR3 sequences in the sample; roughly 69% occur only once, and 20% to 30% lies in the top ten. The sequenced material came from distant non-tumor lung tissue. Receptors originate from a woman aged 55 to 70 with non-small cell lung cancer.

CDR3 in DNA: TGTGCCAGCACCAAACCGGGGACCACTGAAGCTTTCTTT. Its translation is CASTKPGTTEAFF. The J gene is TRBJ1-1, the V gene TRBV6-1; TRBD1 might be the D (5 bases). This CDR3 spans 13 amino acids. V was cut by 7 bases and J by 4 bases, with 13 bases left in between. Germline CDR1 reads MNHNS; CDR2 reads SASEGT.

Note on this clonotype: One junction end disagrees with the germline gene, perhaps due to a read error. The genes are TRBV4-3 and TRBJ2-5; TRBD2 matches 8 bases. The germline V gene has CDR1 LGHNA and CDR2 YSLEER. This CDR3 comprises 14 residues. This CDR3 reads CASSQRGGQETQYF. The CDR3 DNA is TGCGCCAGTAGCCAACGGGGGGGCCAAGAGACCCAGTACTTC.

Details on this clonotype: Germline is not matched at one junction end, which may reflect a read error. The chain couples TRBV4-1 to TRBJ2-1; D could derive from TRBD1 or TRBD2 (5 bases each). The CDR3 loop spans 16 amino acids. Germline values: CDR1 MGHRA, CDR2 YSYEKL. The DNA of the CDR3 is TGCGACAGCAGCCCCTTCCGAGGGCAGGGTTACAATGAGCAGTTCTTC. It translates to CDSSPFRGQGYNEQFF.

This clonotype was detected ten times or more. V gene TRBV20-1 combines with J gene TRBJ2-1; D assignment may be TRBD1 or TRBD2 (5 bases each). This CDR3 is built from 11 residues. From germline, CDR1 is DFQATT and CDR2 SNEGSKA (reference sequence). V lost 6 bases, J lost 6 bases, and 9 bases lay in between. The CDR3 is CSAPGPNEQFF. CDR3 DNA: TGCAGTGCCCCGGGGCCCAATGAGCAGTTCTTC.

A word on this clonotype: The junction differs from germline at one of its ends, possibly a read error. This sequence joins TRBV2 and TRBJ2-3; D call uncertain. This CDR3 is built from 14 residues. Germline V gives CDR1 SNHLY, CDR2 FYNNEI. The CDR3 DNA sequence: TGTGCCAGCAGTCTGGGTCGACCCCCAGATATGCAGTATTTT. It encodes CASSLGRPPDMQYF. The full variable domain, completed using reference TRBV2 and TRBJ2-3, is EPEVTQTPSHQVTQMGQEVILRCVPISNHLYFYWYRQILGQKVEFLVSFYNNEISEKSEIFDDQFSVERPDGSNFTLKIRSTKLEDSAMYFCASSLGRPPDMQYFGPGTRLTVL.

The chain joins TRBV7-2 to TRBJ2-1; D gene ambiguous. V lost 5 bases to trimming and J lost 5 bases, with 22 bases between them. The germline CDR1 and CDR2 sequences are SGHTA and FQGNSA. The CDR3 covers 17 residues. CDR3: CTSSPKWAGRRNNEQFF. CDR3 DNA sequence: TGTACCAGCAGCCCCAAATGGGCAGGACGCAGAAACAATGAGCAGTTCTTC.

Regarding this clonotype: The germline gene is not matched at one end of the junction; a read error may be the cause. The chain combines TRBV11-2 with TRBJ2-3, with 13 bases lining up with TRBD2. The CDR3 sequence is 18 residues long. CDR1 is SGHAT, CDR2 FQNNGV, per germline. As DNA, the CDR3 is TGTGTCAGCAGCTTAAGGACTAGCGGGGGAGTTTTCACAGATACACAGTATTTT. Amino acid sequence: CVSSLRTSGGVFTDTQYF. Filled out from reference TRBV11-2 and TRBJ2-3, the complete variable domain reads EAGVAQSPRYKIIEKRQSVAFWCNPISGHATLYWYQQILGQGPKLLIQFQNNGVVDDSQLPKDRFSAERLKGVDSTLKIQPAKLEDSAVYLCVSSLRTSGGVFTDTQYFGPGTRLTVL.

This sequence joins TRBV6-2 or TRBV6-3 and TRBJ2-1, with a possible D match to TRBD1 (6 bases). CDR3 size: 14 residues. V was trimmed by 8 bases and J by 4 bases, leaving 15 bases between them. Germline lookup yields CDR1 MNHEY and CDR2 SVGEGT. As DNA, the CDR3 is TGTGCCAGCGGCCAGGGAACAGGGTACAATGAGCAGTTCTTC. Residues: CASGQGTGYNEQFF.

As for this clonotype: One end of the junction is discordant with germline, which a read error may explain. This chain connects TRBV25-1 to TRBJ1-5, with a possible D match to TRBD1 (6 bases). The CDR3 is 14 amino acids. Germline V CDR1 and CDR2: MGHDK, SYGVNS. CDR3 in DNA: TGTGCCAGCAGTGAATGGGGGGGCGCTCAGCCCCAGCGTTTT. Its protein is CASSEWGGAQPQRF.

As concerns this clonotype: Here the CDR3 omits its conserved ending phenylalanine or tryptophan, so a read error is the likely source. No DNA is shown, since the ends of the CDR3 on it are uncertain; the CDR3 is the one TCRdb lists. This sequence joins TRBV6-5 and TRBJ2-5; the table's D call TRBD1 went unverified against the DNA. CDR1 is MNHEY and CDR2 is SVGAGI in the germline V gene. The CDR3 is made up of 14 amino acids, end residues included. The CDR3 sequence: CASSRTGGQKTQHL.

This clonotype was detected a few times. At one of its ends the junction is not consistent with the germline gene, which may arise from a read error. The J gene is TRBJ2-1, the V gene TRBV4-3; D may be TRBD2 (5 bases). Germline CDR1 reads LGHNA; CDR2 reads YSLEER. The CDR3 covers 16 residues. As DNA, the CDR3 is TGCGCCAGTAGCCCTAGGACTCAATACGCCTACAATGAGGAGTTCTTC. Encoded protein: CASSPRTQYAYNEEFF.

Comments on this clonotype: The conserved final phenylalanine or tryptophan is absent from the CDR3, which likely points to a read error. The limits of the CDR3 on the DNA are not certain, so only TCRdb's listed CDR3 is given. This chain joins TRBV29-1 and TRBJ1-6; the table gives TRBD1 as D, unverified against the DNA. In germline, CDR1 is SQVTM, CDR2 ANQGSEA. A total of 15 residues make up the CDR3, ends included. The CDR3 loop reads CSVEDSGLGGSPLNV.

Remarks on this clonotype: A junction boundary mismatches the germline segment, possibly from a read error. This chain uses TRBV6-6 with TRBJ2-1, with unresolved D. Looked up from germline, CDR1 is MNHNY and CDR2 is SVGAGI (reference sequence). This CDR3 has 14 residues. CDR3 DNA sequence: TGTGCCAGCAGTTGCTCGCCTCTCTACAATAAGCAGTTCTTC. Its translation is CASSCSPLYNKQFF.

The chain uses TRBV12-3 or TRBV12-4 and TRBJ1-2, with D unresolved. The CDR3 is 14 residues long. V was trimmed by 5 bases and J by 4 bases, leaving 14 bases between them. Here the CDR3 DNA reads TGTGCCAGCAGTAAAAGGATGTCCTTCTATGGCTACACCTTC. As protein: CASSKRMSFYGYTF.

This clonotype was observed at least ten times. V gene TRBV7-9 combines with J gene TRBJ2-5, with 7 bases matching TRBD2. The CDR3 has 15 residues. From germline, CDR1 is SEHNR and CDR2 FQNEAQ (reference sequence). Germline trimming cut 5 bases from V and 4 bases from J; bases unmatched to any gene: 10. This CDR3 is CASSRSGGEGETQYF. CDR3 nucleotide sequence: TGTGCCAGCAGCCGCTCGGGGGGAGAGGGAGAGACCCAGTACTTC.

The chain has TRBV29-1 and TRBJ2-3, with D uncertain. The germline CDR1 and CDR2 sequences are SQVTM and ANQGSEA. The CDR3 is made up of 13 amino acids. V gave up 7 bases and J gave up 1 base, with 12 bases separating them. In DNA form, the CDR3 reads TGCAGCGGCCGGTCTGGTGGCACAGATACGCAGTATTTT. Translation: CSGRSGGTDTQYF.

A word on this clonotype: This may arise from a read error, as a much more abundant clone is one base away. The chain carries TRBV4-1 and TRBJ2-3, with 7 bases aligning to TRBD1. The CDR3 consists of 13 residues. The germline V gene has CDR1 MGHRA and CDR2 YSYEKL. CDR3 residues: CASSRDSLDMQYF. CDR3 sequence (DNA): TGCGCCAGTAGCCGGGACAGCTTAGATATGCAGTATTTT.

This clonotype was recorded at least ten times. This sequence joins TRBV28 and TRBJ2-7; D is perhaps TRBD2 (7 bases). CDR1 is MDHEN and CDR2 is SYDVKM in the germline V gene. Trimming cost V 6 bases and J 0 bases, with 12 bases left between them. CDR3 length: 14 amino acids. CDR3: CASRGGGDSYEQYF. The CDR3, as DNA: TGTGCCAGCAGGGGGGGGGGCGACTCCTACGAGCAGTACTTC.

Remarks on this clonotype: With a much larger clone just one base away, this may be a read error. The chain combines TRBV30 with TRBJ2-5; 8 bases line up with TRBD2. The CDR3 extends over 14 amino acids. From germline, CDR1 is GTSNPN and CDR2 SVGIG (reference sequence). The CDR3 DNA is TGTGGGACTAGCAGGGAGGAGTACCAAGAGACCCAGTACTTC. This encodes CGTSREEYQETQYF. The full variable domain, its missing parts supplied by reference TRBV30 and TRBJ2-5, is SQTIHQWPATLVQPVGSPLSLECTVEGTSNPNLYWYRQAAGRGLQLLFYSVGIGQISSEVPQNLSASRPQDRQFILSSKKLLLSDSGFYLCGTSREEYQETQYFGPGTRLLVL.